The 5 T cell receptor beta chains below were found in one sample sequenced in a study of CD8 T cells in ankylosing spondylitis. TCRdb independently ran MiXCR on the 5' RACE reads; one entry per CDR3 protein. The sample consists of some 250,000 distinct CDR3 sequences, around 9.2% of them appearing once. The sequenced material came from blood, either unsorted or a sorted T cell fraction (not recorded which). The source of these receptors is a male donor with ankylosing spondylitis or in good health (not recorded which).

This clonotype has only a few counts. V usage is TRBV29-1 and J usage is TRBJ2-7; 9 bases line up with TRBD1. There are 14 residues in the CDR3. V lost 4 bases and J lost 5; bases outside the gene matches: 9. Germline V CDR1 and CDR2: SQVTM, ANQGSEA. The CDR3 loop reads CSVAGTGRSDEQYF. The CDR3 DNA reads TGCAGCGTTGCGGGGACAGGGAGGAGTGACGAGCAGTACTTC.

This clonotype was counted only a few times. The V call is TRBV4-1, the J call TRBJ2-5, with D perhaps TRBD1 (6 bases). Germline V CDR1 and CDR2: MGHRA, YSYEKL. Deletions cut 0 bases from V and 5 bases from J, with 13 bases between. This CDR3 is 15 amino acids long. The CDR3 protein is CASSQDNREAETQYF. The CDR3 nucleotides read TGCGCCAGCAGCCAAGATAACAGGGAAGCGGAGACCCAGTACTTC.

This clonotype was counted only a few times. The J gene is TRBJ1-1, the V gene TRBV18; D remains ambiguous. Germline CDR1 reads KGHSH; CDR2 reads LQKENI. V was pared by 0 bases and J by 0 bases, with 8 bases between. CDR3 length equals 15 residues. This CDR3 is CASSPPSQMNTEAFF. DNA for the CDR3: TGTGCCAGCTCACCACCAAGCCAGATGAACACTGAAGCTTTCTTT.

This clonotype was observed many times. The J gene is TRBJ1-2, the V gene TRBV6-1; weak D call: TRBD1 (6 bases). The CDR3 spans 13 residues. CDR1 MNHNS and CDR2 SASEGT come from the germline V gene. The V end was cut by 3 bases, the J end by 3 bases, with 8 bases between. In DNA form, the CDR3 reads TGTGCCAGCAGTGAGGACAGCTACTATGGCTACACCTTC. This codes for CASSEDSYYGYTF.

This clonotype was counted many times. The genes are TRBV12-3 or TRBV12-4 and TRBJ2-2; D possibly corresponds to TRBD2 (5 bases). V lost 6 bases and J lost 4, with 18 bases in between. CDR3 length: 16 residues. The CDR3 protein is CASSFAGVGVTGELFF. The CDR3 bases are TGTGCCAGCAGCTTTGCCGGGGTGGGAGTCACCGGGGAGCTGTTTTTT.